The T cell receptor beta chain under discussion was sequenced for a study of T-cell reconstitution after alpha-beta-depleted transplantation in children. As it was prepared, the TCRbeta library received unique molecular identifiers. TCRdb fed the PCR reads into MiXCR, producing one record per CDR3 protein. Altogether about 240,000 distinct CDR3 sequences are present, more than 10% being singletons, with the ten largest covering approximately 2.9%. In its sample, this clonotype was seen many times. From germline, CDR1 is MNHNS and CDR2 SASEGT. This CDR3 is 16 amino acids long. V lost 1 base to trimming and J lost 3 bases, with 13 bases between them.

The gene calls are TRBV6-1 and TRBJ2-1; the D gene could be TRBD1 or TRBD2 (6 bases each). The TCR originated in a human donor who donated a stem cell graft to a child with acute lymphoblastic leukemia. Sequences were derived from PBMCs from the stem cell graft donor, sampled from the stem cell graft. Written as DNA, the CDR3 is TGTGCCAGCAGTGAAGAATTAGGGGGGCTCTACAATGAGCAGTTCTTC. Translated, it gives CASSEELGGLYNEQFF.